This entry concerns a single T cell receptor (beta chain). This specimen belongs to a study of cytomegalovirus exposure and HLA in healthy donors. Primers included in the PCR were 60 Vbeta and 13 Jbeta primers. The data were produced by immunoSEQ multiplex PCR, yet TCRdb's version contains in-frame clones alone and is incomplete. The repertoire holds around 130,000 clones, with 50% to 80% as singletons. Germline V lookup: CDR1 MGHRA, CDR2 YSYEKL. CDR3 length equals 17 residues. J was trimmed by 2 bases and V by 0 bases; bases with no gene match: 5. The rearrangement uses TRBV4-1 and TRBJ2-1; 9 nucleotides line up with TRBD2. What was sequenced was PBMCs. This TCR came from a woman aged 40 to 50 in good health and CMV-seropositive. The CDR3 DNA reads TGCGCCAGCAGCCAAGATAATCTAGCGGGACCCTACAATGAGCAGTTCTTC. Amino acids: CASSQDNLAGPYNEQFF.